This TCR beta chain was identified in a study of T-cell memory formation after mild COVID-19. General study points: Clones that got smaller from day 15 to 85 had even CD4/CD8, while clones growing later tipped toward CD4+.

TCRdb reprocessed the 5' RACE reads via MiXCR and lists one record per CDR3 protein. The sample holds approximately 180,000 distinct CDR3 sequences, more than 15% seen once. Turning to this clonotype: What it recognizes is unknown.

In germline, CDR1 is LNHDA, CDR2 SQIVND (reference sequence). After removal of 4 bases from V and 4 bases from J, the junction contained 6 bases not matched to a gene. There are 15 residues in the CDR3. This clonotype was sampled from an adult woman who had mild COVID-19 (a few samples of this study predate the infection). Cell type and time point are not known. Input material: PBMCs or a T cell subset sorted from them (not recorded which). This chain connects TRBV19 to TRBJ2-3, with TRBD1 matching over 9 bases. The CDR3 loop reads CASSNRDRAADTQYF. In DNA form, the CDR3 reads TGTGCCAGTAGTAACCGGGACAGGGCTGCAGATACGCAGTATTTT.